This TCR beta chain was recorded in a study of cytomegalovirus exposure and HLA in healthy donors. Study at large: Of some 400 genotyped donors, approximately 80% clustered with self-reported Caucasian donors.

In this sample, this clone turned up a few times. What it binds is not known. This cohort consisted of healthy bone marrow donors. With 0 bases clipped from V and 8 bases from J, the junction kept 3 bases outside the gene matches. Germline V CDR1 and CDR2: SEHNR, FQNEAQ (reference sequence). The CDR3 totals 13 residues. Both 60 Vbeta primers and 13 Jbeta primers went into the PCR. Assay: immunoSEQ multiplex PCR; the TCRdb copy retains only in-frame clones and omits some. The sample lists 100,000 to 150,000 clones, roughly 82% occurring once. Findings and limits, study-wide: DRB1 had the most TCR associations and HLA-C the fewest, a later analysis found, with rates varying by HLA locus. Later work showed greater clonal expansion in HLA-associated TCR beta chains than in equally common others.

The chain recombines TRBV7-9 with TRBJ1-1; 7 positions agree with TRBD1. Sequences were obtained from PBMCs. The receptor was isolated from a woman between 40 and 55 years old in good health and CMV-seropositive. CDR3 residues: CASSLASTGEAFF. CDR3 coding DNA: TGTGCCAGCAGCTTAGCGTCGACAGGGGAAGCTTTCTTT.